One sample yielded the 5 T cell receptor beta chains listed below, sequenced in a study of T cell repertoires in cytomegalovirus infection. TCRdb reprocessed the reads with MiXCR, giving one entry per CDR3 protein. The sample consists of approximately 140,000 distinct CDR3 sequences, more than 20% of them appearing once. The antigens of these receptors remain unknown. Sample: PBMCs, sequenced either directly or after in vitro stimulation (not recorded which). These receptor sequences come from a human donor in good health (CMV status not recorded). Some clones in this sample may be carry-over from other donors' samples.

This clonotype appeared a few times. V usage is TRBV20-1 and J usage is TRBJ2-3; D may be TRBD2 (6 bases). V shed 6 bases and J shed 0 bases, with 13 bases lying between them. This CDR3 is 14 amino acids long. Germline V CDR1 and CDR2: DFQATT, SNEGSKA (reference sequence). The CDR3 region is CSAELASSTDTQYF. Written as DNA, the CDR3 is TGCAGTGCCGAGCTAGCGAGTAGCACAGATACGCAGTATTTT.

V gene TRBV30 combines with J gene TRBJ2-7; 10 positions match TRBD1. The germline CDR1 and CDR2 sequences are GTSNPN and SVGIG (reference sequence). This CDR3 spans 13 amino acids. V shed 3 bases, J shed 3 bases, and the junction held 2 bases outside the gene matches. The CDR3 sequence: CAWRWDRGYEQYF. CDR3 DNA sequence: TGTGCCTGGAGATGGGACAGGGGCTACGAGCAGTACTTC.

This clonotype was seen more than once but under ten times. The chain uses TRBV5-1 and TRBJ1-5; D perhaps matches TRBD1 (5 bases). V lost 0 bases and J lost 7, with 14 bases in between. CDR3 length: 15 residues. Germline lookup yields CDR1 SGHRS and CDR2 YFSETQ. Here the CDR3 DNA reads TGCGCCAGCAGCTTGGATCCAGGGTCCGAGCAGCCCCAGCATTTT. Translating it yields CASSLDPGSEQPQHF. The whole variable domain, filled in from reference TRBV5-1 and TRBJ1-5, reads KAGVTQTPRYLIKTRGQQVTLSCSPISGHRSVSWYQQTPGQGLQFLFEYFSETQRNKGNFPGRFSGRQFSNSRSEMNVSTLELGDSALYLCASSLDPGSEQPQHFGDGTRLSIL.

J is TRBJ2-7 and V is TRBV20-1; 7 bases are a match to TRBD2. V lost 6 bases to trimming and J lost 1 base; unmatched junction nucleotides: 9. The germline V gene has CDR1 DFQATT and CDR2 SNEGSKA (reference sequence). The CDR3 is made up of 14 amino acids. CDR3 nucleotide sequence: TGCAGTGCCGGGGCGACTAGCCGATCCTACGAGCAGTACTTC. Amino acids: CSAGATSRSYEQYF.

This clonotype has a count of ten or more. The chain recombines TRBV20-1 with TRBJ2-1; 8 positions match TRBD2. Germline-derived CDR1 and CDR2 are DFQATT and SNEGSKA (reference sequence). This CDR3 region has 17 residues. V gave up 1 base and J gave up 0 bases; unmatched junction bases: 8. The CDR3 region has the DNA TGCAGTGCTAGAGGGATAGCGGGACTAAGCTCCTACAATGAGCAGTTCTTC. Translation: CSARGIAGLSSYNEQFF.